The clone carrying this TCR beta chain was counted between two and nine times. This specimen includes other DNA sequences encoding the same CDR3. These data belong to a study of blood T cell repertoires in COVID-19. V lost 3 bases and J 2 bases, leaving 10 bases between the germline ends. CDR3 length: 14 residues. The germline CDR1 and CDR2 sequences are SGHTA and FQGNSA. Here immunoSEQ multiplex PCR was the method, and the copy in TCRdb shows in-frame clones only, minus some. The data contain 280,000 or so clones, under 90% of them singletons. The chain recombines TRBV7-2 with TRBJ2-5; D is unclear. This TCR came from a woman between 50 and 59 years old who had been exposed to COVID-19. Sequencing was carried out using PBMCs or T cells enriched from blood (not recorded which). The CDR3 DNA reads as TGTGCCAGCAGCTTTCCCGGGTCTCAAGAGACCCAGTACTTC. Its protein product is CASSFPGSQETQYF.